This TCR beta chain emerged from a study of T cells in Graves' hyperthyroidism and ophthalmopathy (dated by TCRdb to between 2017 and 2020). Background on the whole study: Peripheral blood samples were taken at initial diagnosis, before any treatment was given. TCR V-J signatures able to tell the groups apart were searched for in a discovery cohort of 90 to 100 patients, of whom more than 40 had Graves' ophthalmopathy and about 60 had stable Graves' hyperthyroidism. Prospective prediction of ophthalmopathy was tested in an independent validation cohort of under 20 hyperthyroidism patients and 17 patients who later progressed to ophthalmopathy. The 85 to 100 discovery patients were divided at random into training and test sets in a 7:3 ratio. The study also compared thyroid tissue and blood T-cell repertoires from more than five Graves' hyperthyroidism patients. Following sampling, methimazole starting at 30 mg daily was given to hyperthyroidism patients, and high-dose intravenous methylprednisolone was given to ophthalmopathy patients. TCR Vbeta CDR3 sequencing of roughly 140 peripheral blood samples (over 40 ophthalmopathy, 75 hyperthyroidism and some 17 progressor patients) is reported in the paper. General study outcomes and caveats: Most expanded thyroid clonotypes (frequency above 0.001) were also detected in blood, a finding suggesting that blood repertoires may reflect thyroid immune responses. In cross-validation, a model built on a 13 V-J signature told ophthalmopathy apart from stable hyperthyroidism with over 85% sensitivity and about 81% specificity, and in testing the same model reached 80%/75%. In validation, the model predicted progression to ophthalmopathy a median of 6.5 months before onset, with about 67% sensitivity and about 72% specificity. No statistical method was used to fix the sample size in advance, and group allocation was not hidden from the investigators.

As regards this clonotype: Its antigen remains undetermined. Per-nucleotide qualities are absent, and no much larger clonotype sits a single base away.

Amplification of TCR beta CDR3 regions was carried out from RNA transcripts. The first round of RT-PCR for the TCR CDR3 was performed with the HTBI primer set and the Qiagen OneStep RT-PCR kit. The libraries were constructed in a second round of multiplex PCR and then size-selected and purified. Sequencing of the libraries was done on an Illumina HiSeq2000 using paired-end 100 bp reads. From the authors' description of their analysis: SOAPnuke was used to process the raw data, with reads discarded if the reads contained adapters or uncalled bases, had a mean Phred below 15, or lacked an exact constant-primer or identifier match. COPE v1.2.5 was used to merge high-quality paired reads, and clonotypes were defined as unique nucleotide sequences. MiTCR v1.1 was used to align the clonotypes against IMGT TRBV, TRBD and TRBJ reference segments. The analysis included only V-J combinations with a frequency above 0.0001, which together covered 99% to 99.2% of the repertoires. A TCS score was defined as the ratio of F50 (clonal expansion) to E x V (chaos), with BLOSUM62-based TCRdist applied between CDR3 peptides within each V-J. Welch's t-statistics and random forest reduced around 520 V-J features to 10 to 15, which were used in a naive Bayes classifier (R e1071). TCRdb reran the public reads through fastp at Q25 and MiXCR, keeping productive beta chains. Duplicate CDR3 protein sequences are folded into a single record with the most common DNA and genes. For this entry, the V and J calls and clone size follow TCRdb and not the study's own pipeline. The sample table lists 340,000 or so distinct CDR3 sequences, 15% to 20% of them with a count of one. The ten largest make up 49% of the sample.

Stable Graves' hyperthyroidism was defined as the absence of progression to ophthalmopathy over 18 months of follow-up. Hyperthyroidism patients were newly diagnosed, with disease duration under 2 months, and aged 18 to 65 years. Exclusion was applied to patients with uncontrolled infections, other autoimmune diseases, pregnancy or lactation. Diagnoses were based on clinical symptoms, serum thyroxine and TRAb, thyroid ultrasound and orbital computed tomography. PBMCs were separated from 10 ml of fresh peripheral blood using Ficoll-Paque density gradient centrifugation. Total RNA was extracted using Trizol reagent, and RNA quality was assessed on an Agilent 2100 Bioanalyzer. The CDR3 spans 15 residues, from the cysteine through the phenylalanine. Only the CDR3 DNA is retained, 45 bases long and in frame from the first base. From the germline V gene (reference sequence), CDR1 is GTSNPN and CDR2 is SVGIG. V lost 3 bases and J lost 4 bases, and the count of bases not matched to a germline gene is 8.

This receptor was identified in a woman aged 50 to 60 with Graves' hyperthyroidism. Sequencing input: blood. This chain joins TRBV30 to TRBJ2-2; TRBD2 agrees with 7 junctional bases. Here is the DNA: TGTGCCTGGAGAGGTCTAGCGGACCCCACCGGGGAGCTGTTTTTT. This gives the protein CAWRGLADPTGELFF.